The 30 T cell receptor beta chains in this list originate from one sample, sequenced in a study of blood T cell repertoires in COVID-19. Repertoires were generated with immunoSEQ multiplex PCR, while TCRdb's copy carries only in-frame clones and drops some. The sample lists roughly 160,000 clones, about four fifths seen once, with around 10% in the top ten. The sequenced material came from PBMCs or T cells enriched from blood (not recorded which). The receptors were sampled from a man over 45 who had recovered from COVID-19.

The rearrangement links TRBV11-2 to TRBJ1-2; weak D call: TRBD1 (5 bases). Germline V gives CDR1 SGHAT, CDR2 FQNNGV. Trimming took 0 bases from V and 6 from J, leaving 5 bases between them. This CDR3 spans 12 amino acids. Here the CDR3 DNA reads TGTGCCAGCAGCTTAGAGACAGATGGCTACACCTTC. Protein sequence: CASSLETDGYTF.

This chain uses TRBV11-3 with TRBJ2-3, with a tentative D call TRBD2 (6 bases). CDR3 size: 14 residues. Trimming removed 4 bases from V and 3 bases from J, with 11 bases in between. Germline-derived CDR1 and CDR2 are SGHNT and YENEEA. The CDR3 coding sequence is TGTGCCAGCAGCTCATCCGCGGGGACAGATACGCAGTATTTT. Encoded protein: CASSSSAGTDTQYF.

The chain is built from TRBV6-6 and TRBJ1-5; no clear D gene. With 6 bases removed from V and 4 bases from J, the gap between germline ends came to 13 bases. The germline CDR1 and CDR2 sequences are MNHNY and SVGAGI (reference sequence). This CDR3 is 14 amino acids long. CDR3 residues: CASSNTVPNQPQHF. In DNA form, the CDR3 reads TGTGCCAGCAGCAACACAGTCCCTAATCAGCCCCAGCATTTT.

This chain uses TRBV20-1 with TRBJ2-3; TRBD2 matches at 9 bases. V was pared by 3 bases and J by 2 bases, with 6 bases of the junction left unmatched. The germline gives CDR1 DFQATT, CDR2 SNEGSKA (reference sequence). The CDR3 sequence is 15 residues long. The CDR3 region has the DNA TGCAGTGCTAGTTTGCTAGCGGGGACCACAGATACGCAGTATTTT. Translated: CSASLLAGTTDTQYF.

The rearrangement links TRBV19 to TRBJ2-2; D uncertain. V was trimmed by 4 bases and J by 7 bases, leaving 7 bases between them. The germline gives CDR1 LNHDA, CDR2 SQIVND (reference sequence). CDR3 size: 12 residues. In nucleotides, the CDR3 is TGTGCCAGTAGTAGGGCAGGCGGGGAGCTGTTTTTT. Its translation: CASSRAGGELFF.

J is TRBJ2-2 and V is TRBV7-3, with unresolved D. V lost 5 bases and J lost 7, with 14 bases in between. This CDR3 has 14 residues. The germline CDR1 and CDR2 sequences are SGHTA and FQGTGA. CDR3 region: CASSTAQTGGELFF. The CDR3 DNA sequence: TGTGCCAGCAGCACCGCTCAGACGGGCGGGGAGCTGTTTTTT.

This chain joins TRBV10-3 and TRBJ2-3; perhaps TRBD2 as D (6 bases). V was cut by 5 bases and J by 1 base, with 10 bases left in between. The germline gives CDR1 ENHRY, CDR2 SYGVKD. The CDR3 loop spans 14 amino acids. This CDR3 is CAISLLAGTDTQYF. CDR3 in DNA: TGTGCCATCAGTTTACTAGCCGGCACAGATACGCAGTATTTT.

The chain couples TRBV21-1 to TRBJ1-5; TRBD1 is taken as the D call from the table, unchecked against the DNA. TRBV21-1 is marked as a pseudogene. This CDR3 spans 17 amino acids. CDR3 DNA sequence: TGTGCCAGCAGCAAAGAAGGGACAGGGCAAAGCAATCAGCCCCAGCATTTT. It encodes CASSKEGTGQSNQPQHF.

The V gene is TRBV21-1, the J gene TRBJ2-7; the table's D call TRBD1 went unverified against the DNA. TRBV21-1 is deemed a pseudogene. The CDR3 length is 13 residues. The CDR3 DNA reads as TGTGCCAGCAGCAAACAGGGGGCCTACGAGCAGTACTTC. Its translation is CASSKQGAYEQYF.

The V call is TRBV7-2, the J call TRBJ2-1; the match to TRBD1 covers 9 bases. CDR3 length: 15 residues. CDR1 is SGHTA and CDR2 is FQGNSA in the germline V gene. The trim removed 6 bases at V and 4 bases at J, leaving 7 bases unmatched. CDR3 nucleotide sequence: TGTGCCAGCAGAAAGGGGACAGGGCCTTACAATGAGCAGTTCTTC. Its translation: CASRKGTGPYNEQFF.

The sample holds one count of this clone. The V gene is TRBV28, the J gene TRBJ2-5, with 7 bases identical to TRBD2. Trimming removed 6 bases from V and 5 bases from J; junction bases left unmatched: 6. CDR3 length: 13 amino acids. Germline V gives CDR1 MDHEN, CDR2 SYDVKM. The DNA for the CDR3 is TGTGCCAGCAGGCCGGGGGGTGGGGAGACCCAGTACTTC. Encoded protein: CASRPGGGETQYF.

The chain uses TRBV24-1 and TRBJ2-1; 9 nucleotides align to TRBD1. J lost 8 bases, V lost 5 bases, and 9 bases had no gene match. The V gene's germline CDR1 is KGHDR and CDR2 SFDVKD. The CDR3 is 15 amino acids. CDR3 coding DNA: TGTGCCACCAGTGTGGGGACAGGGAGGTCGTATGAGCAGTTCTTC. Translation: CATSVGTGRSYEQFF.

The J gene is TRBJ1-2, the V gene TRBV30; 7 nucleotides line up with TRBD1. The CDR3 is 12 residues long. Trimming at V came to 1 base and at J to 5 bases, leaving 1 base not matched to a gene. Germline V gene sequence: CDR1 GTSNPN, CDR2 SVGIG (reference sequence). The CDR3 region is CAWSATGYGYTF. The CDR3 DNA is TGTGCCTGGAGTGCGACAGGGTATGGCTACACCTTC.

This clone came up once. The rearrangement uses TRBV5-6 and TRBJ2-2, with D tentatively TRBD1 (5 bases). CDR1 and CDR2 from the germline V gene are SGHDT and YYEEEE. The CDR3 covers 16 residues. V lost 4 bases to trimming and J lost 4 bases, with 17 bases between them. DNA of the CDR3: TGTGCCAGCAGCGCAAAACAGGTTTATAGCACCGGGGAGCTGTTTTTT. Its translation: CASSAKQVYSTGELFF.

The J gene is TRBJ1-4, the V gene TRBV19, with D uncertain. The CDR3 totals 15 residues. CDR1 and CDR2 from the germline V gene are LNHDA and SQIVND (reference sequence). Trimming pared 6 bases from V and 0 bases from J, leaving 11 bases between. The CDR3 DNA follows: TGTGCCAGTAGAACACGCCTGTCAACTAATGAAAAACTGTTTTTT. Its translation: CASRTRLSTNEKLFF.

The chain links TRBV19 to TRBJ1-1; D gene unclear. CDR3 length: 14 amino acids. Trimming took off 0 bases at V and 3 bases at J, with 8 bases between the two ends. Germline V lookup: CDR1 LNHDA, CDR2 SQIVND (reference sequence). CDR3 sequence reads: CASSIEGGYTEAFF. CDR3 nucleotide sequence: TGTGCCAGTAGTATAGAAGGAGGTTACACTGAAGCTTTCTTT.

This sequence joins TRBV5-4 and TRBJ1-6; D is possibly TRBD1 (5 bases). V was shortened by 2 bases and J by 6 bases, with 9 bases between the two germline ends. The CDR3 runs 14 residues. The germline V gene has CDR1 SGHNT and CDR2 YYREEE (reference sequence). For the CDR3, the DNA is TGTGCCAGCAGCTTACAGGCATTTAATTCACCCCTCCACTTT. Translation gives CASSLQAFNSPLHF.

The chain carries TRBV28 and TRBJ1-1; TRBD1 matches at 9 bases. Germline CDR1 reads MDHEN; CDR2 reads SYDVKM. CDR3 length equals 14 residues. Trimming cost V 6 bases and J 6 bases; bases outside gene matches: 8. CDR3 nucleotide sequence: TGTGCCAGCAGCACAGGACAGGGGCGTGCTGAAGCTTTCTTT. It codes for CASSTGQGRAEAFF.

Of note for this clone: One end of the junction does not line up with germline, which may come from a read error. The genes are TRBV11-3 and TRBJ2-1; 7 bases match TRBD2. Germline V lookup: CDR1 SGHNT, CDR2 YENEEA. The CDR3 runs to 15 residues. CDR3 protein: CASSVDSGTYNEQFF. The DNA of the CDR3 is TGTGCCAGCAGCGTAGACAGCGGGACCTACAATGAGCAGTTCTTC.

The chain links TRBV19 to TRBJ2-5; 8 nucleotides agree with TRBD1. This CDR3 comprises 15 residues. CDR1 and CDR2 from the germline V gene are LNHDA and SQIVND (reference sequence). V dropped 4 bases and J dropped 4; count of bases not matched to a gene: 8. The CDR3 is CASSTPGQGLETQYF. DNA for the CDR3: TGTGCCAGTAGTACCCCTGGACAGGGTTTAGAGACCCAGTACTTC.

About this clone itself: Additional DNA sequences in this sample encode the identical CDR3. The rearrangement joins TRBV12-3 or TRBV12-4 to TRBJ2-7; D uncertain. V was pared by 2 bases and J by 3 bases, with 8 bases between. There are 13 residues in the CDR3. In nucleotides, the CDR3 is TGTGCCAGCAGTTTAAAGAGAAACTACGAGCAGTACTTC. As protein: CASSLKRNYEQYF.

The chain carries TRBV19 and TRBJ2-7, with 8 positions matching TRBD1. The CDR3 consists of 16 residues. V shed 3 bases and J 0 bases; nucleotides not matched to a gene: 7. In germline, CDR1 is LNHDA, CDR2 SQIVND (reference sequence). CDR3 in amino acids: CASSMAGQGISYEQYF. CDR3 in DNA: TGTGCCAGTAGTATGGCCGGACAGGGAATCTCCTACGAGCAGTACTTC.

The chain has TRBV5-1 and TRBJ1-6; the match to TRBD1 covers 9 bases. Per germline, CDR1 SGHRS and CDR2 YFSETQ. With V trimmed by 4 bases and J by 3 bases, 5 bases remained unmatched. The length of the CDR3 is 16 residues. The CDR3 protein is CASSPWDRDYNSPLHF. The CDR3 nucleotides are TGCGCCAGCAGCCCTTGGGACAGGGACTATAATTCACCCCTCCACTTT.

This chain connects TRBV5-5 to TRBJ2-2, with 11 bases aligning to TRBD1. J lost 3 bases, V lost 3 bases, and 7 bases had no gene match. The CDR3 loop spans 17 amino acids. CDR1 and CDR2 from the germline V gene are SGHKS and YYEKEE (reference sequence). In DNA, the CDR3 is TGTGCCAGCAGCTATCAACGGACAGGGGGCTACACCGGGGAGCTGTTTTTT. Translating it yields CASSYQRTGGYTGELFF.

This clone appeared once. The genes are TRBV28 and TRBJ2-2, with TRBD2 as a possible D gene (5 bases). The V gene lost 7 bases and the J gene lost 1 base, with 13 bases spanning the gap. CDR3 size: 15 residues. The germline CDR1 and CDR2 sequences are MDHEN and SYDVKM. Written as DNA, the CDR3 is TGTGCCAGCATCCCCTCCGGGGTGAACACCGGGGAGCTGTTTTTT. Protein: CASIPSGVNTGELFF.

This clone was recorded once. The chain has TRBV7-9 and TRBJ2-1; TRBD1 matches at 7 bases. CDR3 length equals 13 residues. From germline, CDR1 is SEHNR and CDR2 FQNEAQ (reference sequence). The J segment lost 6 bases and the V segment lost 5 bases, leaving 4 bases of the junction unmatched. The CDR3 DNA reads TGTGCCAGCAGCCAGACAGGGCGCAATGAGCAGTTCTTC. Translating gives CASSQTGRNEQFF.

V usage is TRBV28 and J usage is TRBJ2-1, with D perhaps TRBD2 (7 bases). The ends were cut back, 0 bases at V and 10 bases at J, with 25 bases in the middle. CDR1 and CDR2 (germline): MDHEN, SYDVKM. The CDR3 consists of 18 residues. The CDR3 DNA is TGTGCCAGCAGTTTATGGACGGCCCTAGCGGAGGGGGTGGGGGAGCAGTTCTTC. Translating it yields CASSLWTALAEGVGEQFF.

The gene calls are TRBV19 and TRBJ2-5; TRBD2 might be the D (6 bases). The CDR3 totals 14 residues. Germline V gene data show CDR1 as LNHDA and CDR2 as SQIVND (reference sequence). Deletions cut 5 bases from V and 4 bases from J, with 14 bases between. For the CDR3, the DNA is TGTGCCAGTAGTCCCGGGACTGCTCGAGAGACCCAGTACTTC. This sequence encodes CASSPGTARETQYF.

The chain links TRBV19 to TRBJ1-2; 11 nucleotides match TRBD1. The CDR3 is made up of 14 amino acids. Germline assignment: CDR1 LNHDA and CDR2 SQIVND (reference sequence). After removal of 4 bases from V and 8 bases from J, the junction contained 6 bases not matched to a gene. CDR3 DNA: TGTGCCAGTAGTACTGGAGGGACAGGGGGAGGCTACACCTTC. It specifies CASSTGGTGGGYTF.

The chain is built from TRBV19 and TRBJ2-3; the D gene is possibly TRBD2 (6 bases). CDR1 and CDR2 from the germline V gene are LNHDA and SQIVND (reference sequence). The CDR3 length is 14 residues. V dropped 2 bases and J dropped 13 bases, with 19 bases sitting between them. CDR3 sequence reads: CASSITAQRPGEYF. The CDR3 region has the DNA TGTGCCAGTAGTATAACAGCGCAGCGCCCGGGGGAGTATTTT.